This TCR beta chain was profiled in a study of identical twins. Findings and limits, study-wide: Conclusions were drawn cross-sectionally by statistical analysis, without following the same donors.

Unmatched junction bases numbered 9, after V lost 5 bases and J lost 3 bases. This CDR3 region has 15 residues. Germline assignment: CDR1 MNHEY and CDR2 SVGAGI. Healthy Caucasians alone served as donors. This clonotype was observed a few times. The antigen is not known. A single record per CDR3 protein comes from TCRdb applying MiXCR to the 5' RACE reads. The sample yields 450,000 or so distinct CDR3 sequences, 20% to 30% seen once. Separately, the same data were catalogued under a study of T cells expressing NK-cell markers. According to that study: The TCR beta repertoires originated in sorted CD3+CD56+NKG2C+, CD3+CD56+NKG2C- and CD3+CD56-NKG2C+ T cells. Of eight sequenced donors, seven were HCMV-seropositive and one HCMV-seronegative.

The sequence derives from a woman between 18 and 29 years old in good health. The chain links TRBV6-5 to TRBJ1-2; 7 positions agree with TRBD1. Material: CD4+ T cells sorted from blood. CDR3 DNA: TGTGCCAGCAGTCCTCGACAGGGCTTAGACTATGGCTACACCTTC. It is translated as CASSPRQGLDYGYTF.